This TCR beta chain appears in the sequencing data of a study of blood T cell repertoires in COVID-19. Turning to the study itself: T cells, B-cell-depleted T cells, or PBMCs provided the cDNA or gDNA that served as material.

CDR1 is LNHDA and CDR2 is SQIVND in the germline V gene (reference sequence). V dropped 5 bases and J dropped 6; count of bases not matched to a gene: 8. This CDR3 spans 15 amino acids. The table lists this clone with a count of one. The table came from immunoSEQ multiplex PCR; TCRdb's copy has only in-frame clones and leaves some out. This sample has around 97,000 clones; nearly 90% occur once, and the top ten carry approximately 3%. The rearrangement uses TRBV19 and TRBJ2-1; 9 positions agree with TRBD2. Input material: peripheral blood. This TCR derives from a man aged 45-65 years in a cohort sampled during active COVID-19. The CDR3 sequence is CASSWTSETINEQFF. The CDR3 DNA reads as TGTGCCAGTAGTTGGACTAGCGAGACCATCAATGAGCAGTTCTTC.